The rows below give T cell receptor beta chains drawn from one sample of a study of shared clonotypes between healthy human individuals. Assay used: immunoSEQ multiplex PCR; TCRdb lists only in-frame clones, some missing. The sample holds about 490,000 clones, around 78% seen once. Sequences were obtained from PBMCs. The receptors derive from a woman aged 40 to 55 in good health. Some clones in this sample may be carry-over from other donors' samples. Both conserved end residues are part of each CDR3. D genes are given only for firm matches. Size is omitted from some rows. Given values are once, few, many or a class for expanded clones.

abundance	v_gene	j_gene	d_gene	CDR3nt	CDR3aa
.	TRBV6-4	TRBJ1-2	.	TGTGCCAGCAGTGACGGGGCGGGGAGGGCCCATGGCTACACCTTC	CASSDGAGRAHGYTF
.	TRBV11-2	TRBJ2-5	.	TGTGCCAGCAGTTCTGTACCCCACCAAGAGACCCAGTACTTC	CASSSVPHQETQYF
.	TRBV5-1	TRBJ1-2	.	TGCGCCAGCAGCTTGTCCTCCACGACGGGAGGCTACACCTTC	CASSLSSTTGGYTF
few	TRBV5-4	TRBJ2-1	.	TGTGCCAGCACCCCGGGGGACGGGAGCTCCTACAATGAGCAGTTCTTC	CASTPGDGSSYNEQFF
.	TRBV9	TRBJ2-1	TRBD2	TGTGCCAGCAGCGGGGGACTAGCGGGAGGGAAGGGCAATGAGCAGTTCTTC	CASSGGLAGGKGNEQFF
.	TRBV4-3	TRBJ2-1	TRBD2	TGCGCCAGCAGCCCCCTGACTAGCGGGGCTTACAATGAGCAGTTCTTC	CASSPLTSGAYNEQFF
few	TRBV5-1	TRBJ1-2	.	TGCGCCAGCAGCTTGGCGGACGGCTATGGCTACACCTTC	CASSLADGYGYTF
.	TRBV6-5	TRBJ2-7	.	TGTGCCAGCACTCCTGAATTGTACGCCCACGAGCAGTACTTC	CASTPELYAHEQYF
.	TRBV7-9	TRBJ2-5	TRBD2	TGTGCCAGCAGCCCCCGGGGGGCAGGGACTAGCGGGGAGACCCAGTACTTC	CASSPRGAGTSGETQYF
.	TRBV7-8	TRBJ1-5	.	TGTGCCAGCAGCTTAACGAATCAGCCCCAGCATTTT	CASSLTNQPQHF
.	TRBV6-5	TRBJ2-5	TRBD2	TGTGCCAGCAGCCAAAGGGAGGGTGGAGAGACCCAGTACTTC	CASSQREGGETQYF
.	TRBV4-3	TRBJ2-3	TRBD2	TGCGCCAGCAGCCCCTCCCAGGGACTAGAGGGCCCAGATACGCAGTATTTT	CASSPSQGLEGPDTQYF
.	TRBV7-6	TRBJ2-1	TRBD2	TGTGCCAGCAGCTTCAGGGAGGGCGGGATATTACATGAGCAGTTCTTC	CASSFREGGILHEQFF
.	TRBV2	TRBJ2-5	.	TGTGCCAGCATTCGTAACCCCACCTCGGAGACCCAGTACTTC	CASIRNPTSETQYF
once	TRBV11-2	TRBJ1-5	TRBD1	TGTGCCAGCAGCTTCGGGACAGGGTACAATCAGCCCCAGCATTTT	CASSFGTGYNQPQHF
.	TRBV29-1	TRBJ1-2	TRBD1	TGCAGCGTTAGGGGACAGGCGGACGAAAACTATGGCTACACCTTC	CSVRGQADENYGYTF
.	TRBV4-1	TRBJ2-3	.	TGCGCCAGCAGCCAAGAAATGGGTGGTAGCGGCACAGATACGCAGTATTTT	CASSQEMGGSGTDTQYF
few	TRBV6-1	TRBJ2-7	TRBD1	TGTGCCAGCATCCTCCGGGACAGGGACTACGAGCAGTACTTC	CASILRDRDYEQYF
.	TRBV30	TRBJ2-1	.	TGTGCCTGGAACCGGGACTTCTACAATGAGCAGTTCTTC	CAWNRDFYNEQFF
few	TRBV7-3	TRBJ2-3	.	TGTGCCAGCAGCCGCGGGGGCGGGAGCAGCACAGATACGCAGTATTTT	CASSRGGGSSTDTQYF